This T cell receptor beta chain was sequenced for a study of chemoradiotherapy in HPV16-positive cancers. CDR3 length: 15 residues. The V and J ends lost 5 bases and 0 bases respectively, with 15 bases between them. Germline V lookup: CDR1 SGHRS, CDR2 YFSETQ. TCRdb's copy holds only in-frame clones and misses some; the assay was immunoSEQ multiplex PCR. Of around 33,000 clones in the sample, more than 70% are singletons; the top ten hold 4.5% to 5.5%. As for this clone: The antigen is unknown.

Overall study findings and caveats: Non-HPV-specific T cells did not expand in tumors during treatment, whereas candidate HPV-specific clones and E7-related motifs did.

This clonotype originated in a human donor with HPV-associated anogenital cancer. The specimen comprised blood, sampled from a patient who underwent chemoradiotherapy. The chain has TRBV5-1 and TRBJ2-7, with D perhaps matching TRBD1 or TRBD2 (6 bases each). This CDR3 is CASRPGGRSSYEQYF. The CDR3 nucleotides are TGCGCCAGCAGACCCGGGGGCCGAAGCTCCTACGAGCAGTACTTC.